Listed below are T cell receptor beta chains from one sample, sequenced in a study of shared clonotypes between healthy human individuals. TCRdb keeps only in-frame clones here, not all; method: immunoSEQ multiplex PCR. The table lists approximately 1,000,000 clones, about four fifths of them singletons. What was sequenced was memory CD4+ T cells from PBMCs. The receptors were gathered from a man younger than 35 in good health. Some clones in this sample may be carry-over from other donors' samples. The CDR3 runs from the conserved cysteine through the conserved F or W. The D gene is left open where the match is weak. Size is omitted from some rows. Given values are once, few, many or a class for expanded clones.

size: many; D: TRBD2; V: TRBV9; length: 16; J: TRBJ2-5; CDR3: CASSVGGAGGPETQYF; DNA: TGTGCCAGCAGCGTAGGGGGAGCGGGAGGGCCAGAGACCCAGTACTTC
size: .; D: .; V: TRBV7-8; length: 15; J: TRBJ1-3; CDR3: CASRRQGVSGNTIYF; DNA: TGTGCCAGCAGGCGTCAAGGCGTCTCTGGAAACACCATATATTTT
size: .; D: .; V: TRBV5-4; length: 13; J: TRBJ2-3; CDR3: CASSLTSTDTQYF; DNA: TGTGCCAGCAGTTTAACGAGCACAGATACGCAGTATTTT
size: .; D: TRBD1; V: TRBV6-1; length: 13; J: TRBJ2-7; CDR3: CASPGTGAYEQYF; DNA: TGTGCCAGCCCCGGGACAGGGGCCTACGAGCAGTACTTC
size: .; D: .; V: TRBV7-2; length: 16; J: TRBJ2-6; CDR3: CASSFGLASGANVLTF; DNA: TGTGCCAGCAGCTTCGGGCTAGCATCCGGGGCCAACGTCCTGACTTTC
size: .; D: .; V: TRBV6-6; length: 16; J: TRBJ1-5; CDR3: CASSYRGTNKNQPQHF; DNA: TGTGCCAGCAGTTATCGAGGGACTAACAAAAATCAGCCCCAGCATTTT
size: .; D: .; V: TRBV5-1; length: 14; J: TRBJ2-4; CDR3: CASSLTGAKNIQYF; DNA: TGCGCCAGCAGCCTAACGGGAGCCAAAAACATTCAGTACTTC
size: .; D: .; V: TRBV4-1; length: 15; J: TRBJ2-7; CDR3: CASSQDNRAVYEQYF; DNA: TGCGCCAGCAGCCAAGATAACAGGGCGGTTTACGAGCAGTACTTC
size: many; D: .; V: TRBV30; length: 12; J: TRBJ2-5; CDR3: CAWSSPGETQYF; DNA: TGTGCCTGGAGTTCACCAGGAGAGACCCAGTACTTC
size: .; D: .; V: TRBV7-2; length: 15; J: TRBJ2-1; CDR3: CASSLSSGSRTSQFF; DNA: TGTGCCAGCAGCTTATCATCCGGATCCCGGACCTCCCAGTTCTTC
size: .; D: .; V: TRBV4-2; length: 11; J: TRBJ2-7; CDR3: CASSQRGEQYF; DNA: TGTGCCAGCAGCCAAAGGGGCGAGCAGTACTTC